The source of this T cell receptor (beta chain) is a study of chemoradiotherapy in HPV16-positive cancers. As for the study in general: Functional T-cell assays on a couple of HPV16-positive patients' cells defined candidate HPV-specific clones and common TCR motifs.

Over chemoradiotherapy, repertoires were sampled more than once. Produced via immunoSEQ multiplex PCR; TCRdb's table is partial and in-frame only. The sample yields 12,000 or so clones, about four fifths seen once. Whole-study findings and limits: Only two HPV16-positive patients supplied the functional HPV-specificity definition. During treatment, candidate HPV-specific clones and E7-related motifs expanded in tumor.

CDR1 and CDR2 from the germline V gene are LNHDA and SQIVND (reference sequence). V was pared by 7 bases and J by 8 bases, with 20 bases between. This CDR3 region has 14 residues. This clone has only a few counts. Its antigen remains unknown. This receptor was taken from a human donor with HPV-associated anogenital cancer. The specimen was obtained from a patient who underwent chemoradiotherapy. This chain joins TRBV19 and TRBJ1-2; D might be TRBD1 (5 bases). The CDR3 DNA is TGTGCCAGTAAGGCAGGGTTGGCCCTCGGGGGCTACACCTTC. Amino acid sequence: CASKAGLALGGYTF.